Listed below are T cell receptor beta chains from one sample, sequenced in a study of shared clonotypes between healthy human individuals. Repertoires were generated with immunoSEQ multiplex PCR, while TCRdb's copy carries only in-frame clones and drops some. The table has 400,000 to 500,000 clones, 79% seen once. The sequencing input was PBMCs. These receptors came from a woman aged 40 to 49 in good health. Some clones in this sample may be carry-over from other donors' samples. CDR3s include the opening cysteine and the closing phenylalanine or tryptophan. D genes are given only for firm matches. Some rows have no size entry. The others give once, few or many, or a class for an expanded clone.

v_call: TRBV7-3
d_call: TRBD1
j_call: TRBJ2-1
clone_size: -
cdr3_aa: CASSPGQGSYNEQFF
cdr3_nt: TGTGCCAGCAGCCCAGGACAGGGCTCCTACAATGAGCAGTTCTTC

v_call: TRBV2
d_call: TRBD1
j_call: TRBJ2-2
clone_size: -
cdr3_aa: CASRGQSTGELFF
cdr3_nt: TGTGCCAGCAGGGGACAGAGCACCGGGGAGCTGTTTTTT

v_call: TRBV29-1
d_call: -
j_call: TRBJ2-1
clone_size: -
cdr3_aa: CSVERASGYNEQFF
cdr3_nt: TGCAGCGTTGAGCGGGCTAGTGGCTACAATGAGCAGTTCTTC

v_call: TRBV6-1
d_call: -
j_call: TRBJ2-7
clone_size: -
cdr3_aa: CASSERGLGGEQYF
cdr3_nt: TGTGCCAGCAGTGAAAGAGGGTTGGGTGGCGAGCAGTACTTC

v_call: TRBV13
d_call: -
j_call: TRBJ2-3
clone_size: -
cdr3_aa: CASSFDSSRTDTQYF
cdr3_nt: TGTGCCAGCAGCTTTGATAGCTCCCGCACAGATACGCAGTATTTT

v_call: TRBV4-1
d_call: -
j_call: TRBJ2-3
clone_size: -
cdr3_aa: CASSQVRPYSTDTQYF
cdr3_nt: TGCGCCAGCAGCCAAGTTCGGCCCTATAGCACAGATACGCAGTATTTT

v_call: TRBV5-1
d_call: -
j_call: TRBJ1-3
clone_size: -
cdr3_aa: CASSQTIGNTIYF
cdr3_nt: TGCGCCAGCAGCCAGACAATAGGAAACACCATATATTTT

v_call: TRBV5-1
d_call: TRBD2
j_call: TRBJ2-1
clone_size: -
cdr3_aa: CASSPGLAGGEDYNEQFF
cdr3_nt: TGCGCCAGCAGCCCTGGACTAGCGGGAGGAGAGGACTACAATGAGCAGTTCTTC

v_call: TRBV5-4
d_call: -
j_call: TRBJ2-5
clone_size: -
cdr3_aa: CASSPGGLAVQETQYF
cdr3_nt: TGTGCCAGCAGCCCTGGGGGGTTAGCGGTCCAAGAGACCCAGTACTTC

v_call: TRBV6-1
d_call: -
j_call: TRBJ2-7
clone_size: -
cdr3_aa: CASSARPGSAHEQYF
cdr3_nt: TGTGCCAGCAGTGCCAGACCCGGTTCAGCCCACGAGCAGTACTTC

v_call: TRBV7-9
d_call: TRBD2
j_call: TRBJ2-3
clone_size: -
cdr3_aa: CASSLAAGTWDTQYF
cdr3_nt: TGTGCCAGCAGCTTAGCAGCGGGGACCTGGGATACGCAGTATTTT

v_call: TRBV2
d_call: -
j_call: TRBJ1-6
clone_size: -
cdr3_aa: CASSEMVRGSPLHF
cdr3_nt: TGTGCCAGCAGTGAAATGGTGAGGGGTTCACCCCTCCACTTT

v_call: TRBV28
d_call: -
j_call: TRBJ2-2
clone_size: few
cdr3_aa: CASRPPSTGELFF
cdr3_nt: TGTGCCAGCAGACCTCCGAGCACCGGGGAGCTGTTTTTT

v_call: TRBV7-8
d_call: -
j_call: TRBJ2-6
clone_size: -
cdr3_aa: CASSLGGDAGANVLTF
cdr3_nt: TGTGCCAGCAGCTTAGGAGGGGACGCTGGGGCCAACGTCCTGACTTTC

v_call: TRBV27
d_call: -
j_call: TRBJ2-7
clone_size: -
cdr3_aa: CASRLMVGLYEQYF
cdr3_nt: TGTGCTAGCAGGCTTATGGTTGGGCTTTACGAGCAGTACTTC

v_call: TRBV4-3
d_call: -
j_call: TRBJ2-1
clone_size: once
cdr3_aa: CASSQALGLDQILYNEQFF
cdr3_nt: TGCGCCAGCAGCCAAGCCCTTGGACTCGACCAAATCCTCTACAATGAGCAGTTCTTC

v_call: TRBV30
d_call: -
j_call: TRBJ2-1
clone_size: -
cdr3_aa: CAWSVVGRRHYNEQFF
cdr3_nt: TGTGCCTGGAGTGTGGTAGGGCGAAGGCACTACAATGAGCAGTTCTTC

v_call: TRBV28
d_call: TRBD1
j_call: TRBJ1-5
clone_size: -
cdr3_aa: CASSPLLGQGNQPQHF
cdr3_nt: TGTGCCAGCAGTCCTCTCTTGGGACAGGGCAATCAGCCCCAGCATTTT

v_call: TRBV11-2
d_call: TRBD1
j_call: TRBJ1-3
clone_size: -
cdr3_aa: CASSLLAGTGGNTIYF
cdr3_nt: TGTGCCAGCAGCCTCCTGGCTGGGACAGGGGGAAACACCATATATTTT

v_call: TRBV30
d_call: -
j_call: TRBJ2-2
clone_size: -
cdr3_aa: CAGRRDTNTGELFF
cdr3_nt: TGTGCCGGGAGACGGGACACAAACACCGGGGAGCTGTTTTTT

v_call: TRBV5-1
d_call: -
j_call: TRBJ2-1
clone_size: -
cdr3_aa: CASSHGQRLNNEQFF
cdr3_nt: TGCGCCAGCAGCCACGGACAGAGACTAAACAATGAGCAGTTCTTC

v_call: TRBV29-1
d_call: TRBD2
j_call: TRBJ2-3
clone_size: -
cdr3_aa: CSAGLASDTQYF
cdr3_nt: TGCAGCGCCGGACTAGCGTCAGATACGCAGTATTTT

v_call: TRBV15
d_call: -
j_call: TRBJ2-7
clone_size: -
cdr3_aa: CATSRGWGVEQYF
cdr3_nt: TGTGCCACCAGCCGCGGGTGGGGGGTTGAGCAGTACTTC

v_call: TRBV10-1
d_call: TRBD2
j_call: TRBJ2-3
clone_size: -
cdr3_aa: CASSDPAGEADTQYF
cdr3_nt: TGCGCCAGCAGTGATCCAGCGGGAGAAGCAGATACGCAGTATTTT

v_call: TRBV6-5
d_call: -
j_call: TRBJ2-3
clone_size: -
cdr3_aa: CASSQGGLRGTQYF
cdr3_nt: TGTGCCAGCAGTCAGGGGGGACTCCGGGGTACGCAGTATTTT

v_call: TRBV11-2
d_call: -
j_call: TRBJ2-5
clone_size: -
cdr3_aa: CASPPGVDGYQETQYF
cdr3_nt: TGTGCCAGCCCCCCCGGCGTAGACGGTTACCAAGAGACCCAGTACTTC

v_call: TRBV6-5
d_call: -
j_call: TRBJ2-7
clone_size: -
cdr3_aa: CASSYESDSNYEQYF
cdr3_nt: TGTGCCAGCAGTTACGAGTCCGACTCCAACTACGAGCAGTACTTC

v_call: TRBV6-5
d_call: TRBD1
j_call: TRBJ1-1
clone_size: few
cdr3_aa: CASHSTGPDTEAFF
cdr3_nt: TGTGCCAGTCACTCGACAGGGCCGGATACTGAAGCTTTCTTT

v_call: TRBV28
d_call: TRBD2
j_call: TRBJ2-2
clone_size: -
cdr3_aa: CASILSGSVGELFF
cdr3_nt: TGTGCCAGCATTCTTAGCGGGAGTGTCGGGGAGCTGTTTTTT

v_call: TRBV14
d_call: TRBD1
j_call: TRBJ1-1
clone_size: few
cdr3_aa: CASTIAGGTEAFF
cdr3_nt: TGTGCCAGCACGATTGCAGGGGGGACTGAAGCTTTCTTT

v_call: TRBV30
d_call: TRBD2
j_call: TRBJ2-1
clone_size: -
cdr3_aa: CAWSGTRGGSEQFF
cdr3_nt: TGTGCCTGGTCTGGGACTAGGGGAGGGAGTGAGCAGTTCTTC

v_call: TRBV19
d_call: -
j_call: TRBJ1-1
clone_size: -
cdr3_aa: CASGRLDRGMNTEAFF
cdr3_nt: TGTGCCAGTGGCCGGCTAGACCGAGGGATGAACACTGAAGCTTTCTTT

v_call: TRBV7-7
d_call: TRBD2
j_call: TRBJ2-5
clone_size: once
cdr3_aa: CASSFGLAGEETQYF
cdr3_nt: TGTGCTAGCAGCTTCGGACTAGCGGGAGAGGAGACCCAGTACTTC

v_call: TRBV11-3
d_call: -
j_call: TRBJ1-5
clone_size: -
cdr3_aa: CASSLGVRENQPQHF
cdr3_nt: TGTGCCAGCAGCTTAGGGGTCAGGGAAAATCAGCCCCAGCATTTT

v_call: TRBV28
d_call: TRBD2
j_call: TRBJ2-3
clone_size: -
cdr3_aa: CASSDFSGRAADTQYF
cdr3_nt: TGTGCCAGCAGTGACTTTAGCGGGAGGGCGGCAGATACGCAGTATTTT

v_call: TRBV10-2
d_call: -
j_call: TRBJ1-2
clone_size: -
cdr3_aa: CASSEGAAYGYTF
cdr3_nt: TGCGCCAGCAGTGAAGGGGCGGCCTATGGCTACACCTTC

v_call: TRBV18
d_call: -
j_call: TRBJ2-3
clone_size: once
cdr3_aa: CASSPSLVPTDTQYF
cdr3_nt: TGTGCCAGCTCACCTTCCCTAGTTCCCACAGATACGCAGTATTTT

v_call: TRBV23-1
d_call: -
j_call: TRBJ2-7
clone_size: -
cdr3_aa: CASSQSGQRTFYEQYF
cdr3_nt: TGCGCCAGCAGTCAATCGGGCCAACGTACCTTCTACGAGCAGTACTTC

v_call: TRBV5-1
d_call: TRBD2
j_call: TRBJ2-7
clone_size: -
cdr3_aa: CASSLAGLATPPYEQYF
cdr3_nt: TGCGCCAGCAGCTTGGCGGGACTAGCCACTCCCCCCTACGAGCAGTACTTC

v_call: TRBV7-6
d_call: -
j_call: TRBJ2-5
clone_size: -
cdr3_aa: CASTKRPRAQETQYF
cdr3_nt: TGTGCCAGCACCAAACGGCCCCGTGCGCAAGAGACCCAGTACTTC

v_call: TRBV19
d_call: -
j_call: TRBJ1-2
clone_size: -
cdr3_aa: CASSIGRDLRYGYTF
cdr3_nt: TGTGCCAGTAGTATCGGCAGGGACCTAAGATATGGCTACACCTTC

v_call: TRBV19
d_call: -
j_call: TRBJ1-1
clone_size: -
cdr3_aa: CASSIGGAGNTEAFF
cdr3_nt: TGTGCCAGTAGTATTGGAGGGGCGGGGAACACTGAAGCTTTCTTT

v_call: TRBV28
d_call: -
j_call: TRBJ2-7
clone_size: many
cdr3_aa: CASSDLLGEQYF
cdr3_nt: TGTGCCAGCAGTGACCTGTTGGGCGAGCAGTACTTC

v_call: TRBV14
d_call: TRBD1
j_call: TRBJ2-7
clone_size: -
cdr3_aa: CASSQDLPLRDSLYEQYF
cdr3_nt: TGTGCCAGCAGCCAAGATCTCCCCCTCCGGGACAGTTTATACGAGCAGTACTTC

v_call: TRBV30
d_call: -
j_call: TRBJ1-1
clone_size: few
cdr3_aa: CAWSVDRITEAFF
cdr3_nt: TGTGCCTGGAGTGTTGATAGAATCACTGAAGCTTTCTTT

v_call: TRBV9
d_call: -
j_call: TRBJ1-3
clone_size: -
cdr3_aa: CASSVVAGSENTIYF
cdr3_nt: TGTGCCAGCAGCGTAGTGGCGGGGTCGGAAAACACCATATATTTT

v_call: TRBV5-1
d_call: -
j_call: TRBJ2-5
clone_size: -
cdr3_aa: CASSFSSRGETQYF
cdr3_nt: TGCGCCAGCAGCTTCTCCAGCCGGGGAGAGACCCAGTACTTC

v_call: TRBV10-3
d_call: -
j_call: TRBJ2-7
clone_size: -
cdr3_aa: CAISEGANYEQYF
cdr3_nt: TGTGCCATCAGTGAGGGGGCCAACTACGAGCAGTACTTC

v_call: TRBV5-1
d_call: TRBD2
j_call: TRBJ2-1
clone_size: -
cdr3_aa: CASTSSGGGYNEQFF
cdr3_nt: TGCGCCAGTACCTCGAGCGGGGGGGGCTACAATGAGCAGTTCTTC

v_call: TRBV5-4
d_call: TRBD1
j_call: TRBJ2-3
clone_size: -
cdr3_aa: CASSRQGARTDTQYF
cdr3_nt: TGTGCCAGCAGCCGACAGGGGGCTCGAACAGATACGCAGTATTTT